One sample yielded the 9 T cell receptor beta chains listed below, sequenced in a study of sequential checkpoint blockade in melanoma. Produced via immunoSEQ multiplex PCR; TCRdb's table is partial and in-frame only. The repertoire includes approximately 21,000 clones, roughly 78% of them detected once, and around 10% sits in the top ten. The treatment is: randomized to nivolumab then ipilimumab (arm A) or the reverse (arm B). This sample comprised CD8+ T cells sorted from blood (inferred from file names), obtained from a patient given nivolumab and ipilimumab in sequence. The receptor set was obtained from a human donor with melanoma.

This chain links TRBV7-9 with TRBJ2-1; D is perhaps TRBD2 (5 bases). V was pared by 5 bases and J by 5 bases, with 13 bases between. CDR1 SEHNR and CDR2 FQNEAQ come from the germline V gene (reference sequence). The CDR3 totals 14 residues. Here the CDR3 DNA reads TGTGCCAGCAGCCCCGGACTGAGACACAATGAGCAGTTCTTC. This encodes CASSPGLRHNEQFF.

The gene calls are TRBV15 and TRBJ2-2, with a possible D match to TRBD2 (6 bases). Germline CDR1 and CDR2: LNHNV and YYDKDF (reference sequence). V lost 0 bases, J lost 6 bases, and 23 bases lay in between. This CDR3 is 19 amino acids long. CDR3 DNA sequence: TGTGCCACCAGCAGAGAGGGGCCAAGGAATCCAGGAGGGTCCGGGGAGCTGTTTTTT. Its translation: CATSREGPRNPGGSGELFF.

The rearrangement joins TRBV19 to TRBJ1-1; D remains ambiguous. This CDR3 region has 14 residues. Trimming stripped 10 bases from V and 0 bases from J, with 15 bases between. Germline V CDR1 and CDR2: LNHDA, SQIVND (reference sequence). The CDR3 reads CATIGEAMNTEAFF. Written as DNA, the CDR3 is TGTGCCACCATAGGAGAGGCGATGAACACTGAAGCTTTCTTT.

This chain connects TRBV18 to TRBJ2-5, with 9 nucleotides matching TRBD1. The CDR3 spans 15 residues. CDR1 KGHSH and CDR2 LQKENI come from the germline V gene. The V segment lost 5 bases and the J segment 2 bases; nucleotides outside the gene matches: 6. CDR3 loop: CASSGGTGRQETQYF. The CDR3 nucleotides read TGTGCCAGCTCAGGGGGGACAGGGCGTCAAGAGACCCAGTACTTC.

This clone occurred a few times. DNA for the CDR3: TGTGCCATCAGTGAGCCGGGTAGCGTCACCGGGGAGCTGTTTTTT. Protein product: CAISEPGSVTGELFF. The V and J genes are TRBV10-3 and TRBJ2-2; D is perhaps TRBD2 (5 bases). Trimming cost V 2 bases and J 4 bases, with 11 bases left between them. CDR1 ENHRY and CDR2 SYGVKD come from the germline V gene. The CDR3 consists of 15 residues.

With regard to this clone: Distinct nucleotide sequences in the sample also encode this CDR3. The gene calls are TRBV27 and TRBJ2-7; TRBD2 aligns across 8 bases. The germline V gene encodes CDR1 MNHEY and CDR2 SMNVEV (reference sequence). The length of the CDR3 is 16 residues. J was trimmed by 4 bases and V by 5 bases; bases with no gene match: 13. CDR3 in amino acids: CASSRRLAGGGYEQYF. CDR3 sequence (DNA): TGTGCCAGCAGTCGGCGACTGGCGGGAGGAGGGTACGAGCAGTACTTC.

This clone was recorded once. The chain's CDR3 is CSVLIADSTDTQYF. The DNA of the CDR3 is TGCAGCGTCCTGATAGCGGATAGCACAGATACGCAGTATTTT. The chain couples TRBV29-1 to TRBJ2-3, with a possible D match to TRBD2 (6 bases). V lost 6 bases and J lost 0, with 13 bases in between. This CDR3 is built from 14 residues. From germline, CDR1 is SQVTM and CDR2 ANQGSEA.

This clone was counted only a few times. CDR3 nucleotide sequence: TGTGCCAGTAGTTATTTCCGCCCAACGGTGAGCAATCAGCCCCAGCATTTT. The encoded protein is CASSYFRPTVSNQPQHF. The chain carries TRBV19 and TRBJ1-5; D remains unclear. The V and J ends lost 5 bases and 1 base respectively, with 18 bases between them. Germline V gives CDR1 LNHDA, CDR2 SQIVND (reference sequence). The CDR3 has 17 residues. The full variable domain, completed using reference TRBV19 and TRBJ1-5, is DGGITQSPKYLFRKEGQNVTLSCEQNLNHDAMYWYRQDPGQGLRLIYYSQIVNDFQKGDIAEGYSVSREKKESFPLTVTSAQKNPTAFYLCASSYFRPTVSNQPQHFGDGTRLSIL.

The V gene is TRBV7-2, the J gene TRBJ2-1, with 12 bases that match TRBD2. The CDR3 is 15 amino acids. Germline-derived CDR1 and CDR2 are SGHTA and FQGNSA. J was trimmed by 14 bases and V by 1 base; bases with no gene match: 9. As DNA, the CDR3 is TGTGCCAGCAGCTTAGAGGTCCTAGCGGGAGGGCGAGAGTTCTTC. This translates into CASSLEVLAGGREFF.